The clone carrying this T cell receptor beta chain was seen only a few times. Its antigen remains unknown. Constant-segment primers and 5'RACE yielded cDNA libraries for TCR alpha and TCR beta, each carrying sample barcodes and UMIs. Each CDR3 protein gets one entry after TCRdb re-called the 5' RACE reads with MiXCR. The sample lists just over 60,000 distinct CDR3 sequences, roughly 9.9% occurring once. The data derive from a study of T-cell memory formation after mild COVID-19. Across the whole study: Most TCR clusters belonged to a single donor. Whole-study findings and limits: A balance of CD4 and CD8 characterized clones contracting day 15 to 85, whereas later expanders leaned CD4+.

The TCR was taken from a man between 18 and 35 years old who had mild COVID-19 (a few samples of this study predate the infection). Cell type and time point are not known. Sequences were obtained from PBMCs or a T cell subset sorted from them (not recorded which).

The CDR3 nucleotides read TGTGCCATCAGTGTAGGACAGGGGCCAGATACGCAGTATTTT. Translating it yields CAISVGQGPDTQYF. The V call is TRBV10-3, the J call TRBJ2-3; 9 bases map to TRBD1. J gave up 4 bases and V 4 bases, and 3 bases lay outside the gene matches. The CDR3 extends over 14 amino acids. The germline V gene encodes CDR1 ENHRY and CDR2 SYGVKD.